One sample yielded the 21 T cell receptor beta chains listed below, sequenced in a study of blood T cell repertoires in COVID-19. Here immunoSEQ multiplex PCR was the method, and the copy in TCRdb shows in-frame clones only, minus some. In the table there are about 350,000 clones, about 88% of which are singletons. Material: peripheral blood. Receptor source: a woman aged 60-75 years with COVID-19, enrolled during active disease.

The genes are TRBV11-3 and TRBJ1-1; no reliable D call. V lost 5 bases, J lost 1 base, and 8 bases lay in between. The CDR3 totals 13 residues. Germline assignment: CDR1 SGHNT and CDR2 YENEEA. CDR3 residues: CASSRRGNTEAFF. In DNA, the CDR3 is TGTGCCAGCAGCCGCCGGGGGAACACTGAAGCTTTCTTT.

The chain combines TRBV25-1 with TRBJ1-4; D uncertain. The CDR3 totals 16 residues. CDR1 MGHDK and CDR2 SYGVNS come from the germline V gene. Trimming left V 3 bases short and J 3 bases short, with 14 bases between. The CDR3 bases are TGTGCCAGCAGTGATTTCGCGGAGTCTTCTAATGAAAAACTGTTTTTT. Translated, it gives CASSDFAESSNEKLFF.

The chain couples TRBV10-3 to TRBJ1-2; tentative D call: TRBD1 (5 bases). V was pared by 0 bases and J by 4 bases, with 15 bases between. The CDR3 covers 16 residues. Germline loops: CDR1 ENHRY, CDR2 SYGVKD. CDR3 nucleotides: TGTGCCATCAGTGAGTCGACTGGGGCTCCCACCTATGGCTACACCTTC. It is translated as CAISESTGAPTYGYTF.

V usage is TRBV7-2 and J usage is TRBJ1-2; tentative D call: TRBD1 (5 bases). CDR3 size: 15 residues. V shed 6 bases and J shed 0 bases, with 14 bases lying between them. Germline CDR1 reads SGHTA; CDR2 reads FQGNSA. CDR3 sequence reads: CASSQGAGTNYGYTF. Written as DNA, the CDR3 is TGTGCCAGCAGTCAAGGGGCAGGGACTAACTATGGCTACACCTTC. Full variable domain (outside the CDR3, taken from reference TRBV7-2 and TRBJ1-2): GAGVSQSPSNKVTEKGKDVELRCDPISGHTALYWYRQSLGQGLEFLIYFQGNSAPDKSGLPSDRFSAERTGGSVSTLTIQRTQQEDSAVYLCASSQGAGTNYGYTFGSGTRLTVV.

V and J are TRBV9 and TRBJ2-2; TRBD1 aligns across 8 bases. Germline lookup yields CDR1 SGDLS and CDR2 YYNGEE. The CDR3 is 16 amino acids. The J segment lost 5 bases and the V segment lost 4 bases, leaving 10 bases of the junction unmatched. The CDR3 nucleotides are TGTGCCAGCAGCCCCTCCGGGACAGGAGGAACCGGGGAGCTGTTTTTT. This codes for CASSPSGTGGTGELFF.

CDR3 sequence: CASSWGHHYNSPLHF. The CDR3 DNA sequence: TGTGCCAGCAGCTGGGGACACCACTATAATTCACCCCTCCACTTT. The chain uses TRBV7-2 and TRBJ1-6, with D tentatively TRBD1 (6 bases). Germline CDR1 and CDR2: SGHTA and FQGNSA. Trimming removed 4 bases from V and 3 bases from J, with 10 bases in between. The CDR3 extends over 15 amino acids.

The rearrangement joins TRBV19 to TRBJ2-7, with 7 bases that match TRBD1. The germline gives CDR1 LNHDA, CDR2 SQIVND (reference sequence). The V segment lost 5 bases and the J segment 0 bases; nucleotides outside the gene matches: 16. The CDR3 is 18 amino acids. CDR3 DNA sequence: TGTGCCAGTAGTGGTACCCACCGGGTAGGGGGCCTCTCCTACGAGCAGTACTTC. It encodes CASSGTHRVGGLSYEQYF.

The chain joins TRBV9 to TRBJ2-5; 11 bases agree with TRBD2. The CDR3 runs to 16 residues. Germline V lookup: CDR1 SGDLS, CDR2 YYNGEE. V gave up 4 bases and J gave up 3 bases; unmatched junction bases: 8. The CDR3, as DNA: TGTGCCAGCAGCCCAGGGGTAGCGGGGGGGGAAGAGACCCAGTACTTC. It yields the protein CASSPGVAGGEETQYF.

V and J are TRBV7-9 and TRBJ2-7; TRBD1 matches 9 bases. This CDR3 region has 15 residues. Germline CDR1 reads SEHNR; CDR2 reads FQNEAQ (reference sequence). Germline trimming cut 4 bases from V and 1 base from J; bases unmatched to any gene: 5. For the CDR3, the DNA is TGTGCCAGCAGCTCGGGACAGGGACTTTCCTACGAGCAGTACTTC. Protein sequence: CASSSGQGLSYEQYF.

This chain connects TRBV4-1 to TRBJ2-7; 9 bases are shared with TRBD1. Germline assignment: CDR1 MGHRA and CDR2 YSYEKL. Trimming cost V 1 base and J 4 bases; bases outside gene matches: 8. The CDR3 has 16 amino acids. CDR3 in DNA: TGCGCCAGCAGCCAAGGTCAAGGACAGGGGTGGTACGAGCAGTACTTC. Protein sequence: CASSQGQGQGWYEQYF.

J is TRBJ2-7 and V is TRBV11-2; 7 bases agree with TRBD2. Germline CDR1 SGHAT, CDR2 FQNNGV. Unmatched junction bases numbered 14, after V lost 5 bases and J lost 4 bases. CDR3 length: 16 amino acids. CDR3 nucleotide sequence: TGTGCCAGCAGCCAGACTAGCCCCTTAAATCCTTACGAGCAGTACTTC. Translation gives CASSQTSPLNPYEQYF.

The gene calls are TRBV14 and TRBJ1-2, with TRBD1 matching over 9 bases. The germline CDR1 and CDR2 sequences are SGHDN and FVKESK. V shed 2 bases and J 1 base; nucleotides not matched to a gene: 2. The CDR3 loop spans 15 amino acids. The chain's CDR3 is CASSQTTGGNYGYTF. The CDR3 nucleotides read TGTGCCAGCAGCCAAACGACAGGGGGTAACTATGGCTACACCTTC. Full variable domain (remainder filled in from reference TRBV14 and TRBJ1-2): EAGVTQFPSHSVIEKGQTVTLRCDPISGHDNLYWYRRVMGKEIKFLLHFVKESKQDESGMPNNRFLAERTGGTYSTLKVQPAELEDSGVYFCASSQTTGGNYGYTFGSGTRLTVV.

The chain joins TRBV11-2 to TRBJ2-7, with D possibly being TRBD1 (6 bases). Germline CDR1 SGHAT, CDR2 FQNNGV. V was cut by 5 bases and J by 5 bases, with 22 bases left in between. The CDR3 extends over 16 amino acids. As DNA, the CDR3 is TGTGCCAGCAGCCCCATCGGCAGGACAGAGGCGAACGAGCAGTACTTC. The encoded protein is CASSPIGRTEANEQYF.

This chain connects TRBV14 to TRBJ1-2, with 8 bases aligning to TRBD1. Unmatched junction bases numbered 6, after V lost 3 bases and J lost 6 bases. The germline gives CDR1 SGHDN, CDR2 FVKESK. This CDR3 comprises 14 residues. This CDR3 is CASSHGGQVNGYTF. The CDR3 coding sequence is TGTGCCAGCAGCCATGGGGGACAGGTTAATGGCTACACCTTC. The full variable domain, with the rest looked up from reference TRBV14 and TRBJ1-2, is EAGVTQFPSHSVIEKGQTVTLRCDPISGHDNLYWYRRVMGKEIKFLLHFVKESKQDESGMPNNRFLAERTGGTYSTLKVQPAELEDSGVYFCASSHGGQVNGYTFGSGTRLTVV.

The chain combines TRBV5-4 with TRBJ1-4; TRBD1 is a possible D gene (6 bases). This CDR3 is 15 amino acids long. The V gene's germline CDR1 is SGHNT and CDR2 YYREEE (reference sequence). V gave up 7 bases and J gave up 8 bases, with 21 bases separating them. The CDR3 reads CASGAPGTPGEKLFF. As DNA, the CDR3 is TGTGCCAGCGGAGCCCCCGGGACACCGGGCGAAAAACTGTTTTTT.

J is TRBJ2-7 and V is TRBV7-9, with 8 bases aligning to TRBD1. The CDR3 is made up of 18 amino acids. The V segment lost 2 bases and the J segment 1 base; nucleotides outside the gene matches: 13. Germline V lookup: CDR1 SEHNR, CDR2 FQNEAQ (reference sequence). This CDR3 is CASSLPIPRDRISYEQYF. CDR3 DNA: TGTGCCAGCAGCTTACCAATACCCCGGGACAGGATATCCTACGAGCAGTACTTC. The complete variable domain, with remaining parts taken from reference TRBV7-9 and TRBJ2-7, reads DTGVSQNPRHKITKRGQNVTFRCDPISEHNRLYWYRQTLGQGPEFLTYFQNEAQLEKSRLLSDRFSAERPKGSFSTLEIQRTEQGDSAMYLCASSLPIPRDRISYEQYFGPGTRLTVT.

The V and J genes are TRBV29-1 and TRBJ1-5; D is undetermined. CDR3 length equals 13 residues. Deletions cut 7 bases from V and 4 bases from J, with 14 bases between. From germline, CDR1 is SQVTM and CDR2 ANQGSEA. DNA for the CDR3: TGCAGCGCCGGTTGGACGGGAAATCAGCCCCAGCATTTT. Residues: CSAGWTGNQPQHF.

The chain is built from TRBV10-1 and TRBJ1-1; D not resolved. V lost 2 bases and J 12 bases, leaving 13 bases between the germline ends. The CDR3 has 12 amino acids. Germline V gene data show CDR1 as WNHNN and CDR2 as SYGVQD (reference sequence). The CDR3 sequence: CASSEELGRTFF. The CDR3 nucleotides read TGCGCCAGCAGTGAGGAGCTTGGGAGGACTTTCTTT.

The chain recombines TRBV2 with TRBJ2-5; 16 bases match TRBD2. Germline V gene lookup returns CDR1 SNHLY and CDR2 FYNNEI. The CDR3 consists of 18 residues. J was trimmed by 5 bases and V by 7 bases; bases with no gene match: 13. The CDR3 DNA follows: TGTGCCAGCAAAATACCTCCGGGACTAGCGGGGGGGCCTGAGACCCAGTACTTC. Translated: CASKIPPGLAGGPETQYF. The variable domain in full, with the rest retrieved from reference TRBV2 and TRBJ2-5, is EPEVTQTPSHQVTQMGQEVILRCVPISNHLYFYWYRQILGQKVEFLVSFYNNEISEKSEIFDDQFSVERPDGSNFTLKIRSTKLEDSAMYFCASKIPPGLAGGPETQYFGPGTRLLVL.

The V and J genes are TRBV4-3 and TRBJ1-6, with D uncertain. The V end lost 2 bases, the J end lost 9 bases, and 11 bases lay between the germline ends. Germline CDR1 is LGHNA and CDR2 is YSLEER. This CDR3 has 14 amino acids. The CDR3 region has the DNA TGCGCCAGCAGCCAAAGAGCTCGTGGTTCACCCCTCCACTTT. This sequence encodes CASSQRARGSPLHF.

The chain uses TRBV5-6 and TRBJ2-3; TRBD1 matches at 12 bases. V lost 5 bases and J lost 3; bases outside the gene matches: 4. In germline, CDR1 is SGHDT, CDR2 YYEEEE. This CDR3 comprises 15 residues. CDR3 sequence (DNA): TGTGCCAGCAGTCAGGGACAGGGGGCAACAGATACGCAGTATTTT. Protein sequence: CASSQGQGATDTQYF.